These T cell receptor beta chains were read from a single sample in a study of OX40 agonist ivuxolimab in advanced cancers. The table came from immunoSEQ multiplex PCR; TCRdb's copy has only in-frame clones and leaves some out. The repertoire includes tens of thousands of clones, around 90% of them detected once, and about 0.46% sits in the top ten. The sequences come from CD4+ or CD8+ T cells sorted from blood, collected in a trial of the OX40 agonist ivuxolimab. The source is an adult with an advanced solid tumor such as melanoma, head and neck, liver or kidney cancer. Each CDR3 is given with its conserved first and last residue. The D gene is left open where the match is weak.

TRBJ2-1 TRBV6-5 13 . CASSQTTRFEQFF TGTGCCAGCAGTCAAACGACTAGGTTTGAGCAGTTCTTC
TRBJ2-3 TRBV11-3 14 . CASSLVAATDTQYF TGTGCCAGCAGCTTAGTAGCAGCGACAGATACGCAGTATTTT
TRBJ2-3 TRBV10-3 17 . CAISDEIPVTSTDTQYF TGTGCCATCAGTGACGAGATTCCAGTAACTAGCACAGATACGCAGTATTTT
TRBJ2-7 TRBV5-1 12 TRBD1 CASTTDRNEQYF TGCGCCAGCACCACGGACAGGAACGAGCAGTACTTC
TRBJ2-3 TRBV6-5 11 . CASGVLHTQYF TGTGCCAGCGGGGTCCTGCATACGCAGTATTTT
TRBJ1-3 TRBV4-2 16 TRBD1 CASSPGQGNSGNTIYF TGTGCCAGCAGCCCGGGACAGGGAAACTCTGGAAACACCATATATTTT
TRBJ2-1 TRBV19 15 TRBD2 CASSLWSSGTTEQFF TGTGCCAGTAGTTTATGGTCTAGCGGTACGACGGAGCAGTTCTTC
TRBJ1-4 TRBV5-1 16 . CASSLVGPATNEKLFF TGCGCCAGCAGCTTGGTGGGACCAGCAACTAATGAAAAACTGTTTTTT
TRBJ1-4 TRBV30 13 . CAWGRGTNEKLFF TGTGCCTGGGGACGGGGAACTAATGAAAAACTGTTTTTT
TRBJ2-3 TRBV7-8 14 . CASSPLGQTDTQYF TGTGCCAGCAGCCCCCTCGGACAGACAGATACGCAGTATTTT
TRBJ2-1 TRBV7-9 16 TRBD2 CASSKPGLAGLDEQFF TGTGCCAGCAGCAAACCGGGACTAGCGGGGCTAGATGAGCAGTTCTTC
TRBJ2-1 TRBV12-2 17 . CASRLGTGTSAQGEQFF TGTGCAAGTCGCTTAGGTACCGGGACTAGCGCACAAGGTGAGCAGTTCTTC
TRBJ2-3 TRBV7-2 16 TRBD2 CASSLLSSGSTDTQYF TGTGCCAGCAGCTTACTTTCTAGCGGGAGCACAGATACGCAGTATTTT
TRBJ2-5 TRBV6-1 15 TRBD1 CASTGKGTGQETQYF TGTGCCAGCACTGGAAAAGGGACAGGCCAAGAGACCCAGTACTTC